This T cell receptor beta chain is drawn from a study of long-term antiretroviral therapy in people with HIV. At minimum, one pre-ART and two post-ART PBMC samples were obtained from each donor. V was trimmed by 11 bases and J by 1 base, leaving 16 bases between them. CDR3 size: 14 residues. Germline loops: CDR1 SEHNR, CDR2 FQNEAQ (reference sequence). It was version v3.0 of the immunoSEQ assay that was run at survey level. Data came from immunoSEQ multiplex PCR; TCRdb stores just in-frame clones and leaves some out. This table has around 18,000 clones, about four fifths appearing once. As to this clone: The antigen is undetermined.

Study conclusions and caveats: Neither ART adherence, viral resistance nor therapy changes were documented.

This clonotype was sampled from a man in his late teens or twenties with HIV. The specimen comprised unsorted PBMCs, sampled at the start of antiretroviral therapy, before treatment. This chain connects TRBV7-9 to TRBJ2-3, with a possible D match to TRBD2 (6 bases). The CDR3 DNA is TGTGCCGGGACTGCGGGCCATCGCACAGATACGCAGTATTTT. Encoded protein: CAGTAGHRTDTQYF.